This T cell receptor beta chain was found in a study of T cells after posttransplantation cyclophosphamide. General study points: Blood and skin or GI T cell repertoires showed limited TRB overlap. Recipient CMV seropositivity and CMV reactivation strongly tracked TRB clonality. Later blood repertoires were often dominated by clones from the donor CD8+ memory compartment.

With respect to this clone: Antigen specificity is unknown.

Method: immunoSEQ multiplex PCR; TCRdb's copy keeps in-frame clones and lacks some. Of about 16,000 clones in the sample, approximately 90% were seen once. Cyclophosphamide on days +3 and +4 followed busulfan-fludarabine conditioning and a marrow graft. This sequence originates from a male patient between 60 and 69 years old who received an allogeneic stem cell transplant from a related donor and was CMV-positive. Some T cells could come from the graft donor. The sample here was CD4+ T cells sorted from blood, taken after allogeneic stem cell transplant with posttransplant cyclophosphamide.

The CDR3 loop is CASSGIDGFSYNEQFF. The CDR3 coding sequence is TGTGCCAGCAGTGGGATCGACGGGTTCTCCTACAATGAGCAGTTCTTC. The V gene is TRBV6-1, the J gene TRBJ2-1; no firm D call. CDR3 length: 16 residues. The germline gives CDR1 MNHNS, CDR2 SASEGT. The V gene lost 4 bases and the J gene lost 0 bases, with 13 bases spanning the gap.